This T cell receptor (beta chain) stems from a study of cytomegalovirus exposure and HLA in healthy donors. Researchers ran the PCR with 60 Vbeta and 13 Jbeta primers. Per the authors' pipeline: Roughly 11 million shared chains were among approximately 80 million unique TCR beta chains counted in a later analysis. The protocol was immunoSEQ multiplex PCR, while the TCRdb copy is restricted to in-frame clones and leaves out a portion. That table is the source of V, J and clone size, and D and trimming were worked out from the DNA. Of more than 100,000 clones in the sample, about 75% were seen once. Turning to this clone: No antigen is known for it.

Study results and limitations: As a later analysis showed, several of the most significant clusters appeared to be linked to common viral pathogens. It was shown in a later analysis that HLA-associated TCR beta chains were more clonally expanded than other, equally common chains.

Unrecorded immune exposures were likely, despite nominal health at sampling. The CDR3 loop spans 14 amino acids. The V segment lost 4 bases and the J segment 5 bases; nucleotides outside the gene matches: 6. The germline V gene has CDR1 LGHNA and CDR2 YNFKEQ. The gene calls are TRBV4-2 and TRBJ2-5, with 8 bases aligning to TRBD2. This clonotype was sampled from a woman in her thirties or forties in good health and CMV-seronegative. Specimen: PBMCs. The CDR3 region is CASSRTSTLETQYF. The DNA of the CDR3 is TGTGCCAGCAGCCGGACTAGCACATTGGAGACCCAGTACTTC.